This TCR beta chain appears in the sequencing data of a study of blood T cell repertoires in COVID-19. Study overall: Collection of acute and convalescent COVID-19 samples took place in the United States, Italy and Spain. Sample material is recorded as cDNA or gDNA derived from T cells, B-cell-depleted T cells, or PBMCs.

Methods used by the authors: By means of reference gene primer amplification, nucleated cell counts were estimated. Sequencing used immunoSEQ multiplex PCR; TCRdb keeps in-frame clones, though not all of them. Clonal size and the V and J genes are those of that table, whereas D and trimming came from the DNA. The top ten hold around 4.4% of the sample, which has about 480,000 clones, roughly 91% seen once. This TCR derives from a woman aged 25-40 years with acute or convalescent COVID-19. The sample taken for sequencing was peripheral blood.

The CDR3 region has the DNA TGTGCCAGCAGCGCGACAGCGCGAGACACCGGGGAGCTGTTTTTT. Protein: CASSATARDTGELFF. The rearrangement links TRBV7-2 to TRBJ2-2, with a tentative D call TRBD1 (5 bases). V was pared by 5 bases and J by 3 bases, with 13 bases between. Germline V gene lookup returns CDR1 SGHTA and CDR2 FQGNSA. This CDR3 region has 15 residues.